This T cell receptor beta chain was sequenced during a study of T cell repertoires in cytomegalovirus infection (dated by TCRdb to about 2019). Background for the entire study: Peptide stimulations targeted recently identified HLA-C-restricted CMV epitopes, whose presentation resists viral immunomodulation, together with well-studied HLA-B-restricted epitopes. The HLA type of each donor mattered for the analysis, because public TCR beta signatures pointed to carriage of CMV infection along with the matching HLA type.

In the paper's terms, the treatment or condition label means: in vitro stimulation with specific CMV peptide epitopes to enrich CMV-specific T cells. The study at large found these results: Carriers of CMV infection plus the relevant HLA type were discriminated by the cumulative frequency of public TCR beta family members in the study cohort and in an independent approximately 350-donor cohort. The ex vivo response was dominated by HLA-C-restricted CMV-specific TCR beta clonotypes, and the single most frequent clonotype in two of eight donors was supplied by these HLA-C-restricted clonotypes.

Points on this clonotype: What antigen it recognizes has not been identified. No base quality values were provided; no much bigger clone lies one nucleotide off.

The CDR3 starts with the cysteine, ends with the phenylalanine, and has 15 residues. Only the CDR3 portion is preserved as DNA: 45 bases, with reading frame beginning at the first base. V loses 0 bases, J loses 5 bases, and the germline ends lie 14 bases apart. The germline V gene yields SGHRS for CDR1 and YFSETQ for CDR2. Sequencing was carried out with an Illumina HiSeq 1500. TCRdb ran its own pipeline on the public reads, namely fastp trimming at Q25 and MiXCR clone calling, and kept in-frame beta chains. Rows with one shared CDR3 protein collapse into an entry with the most common genes and DNA. The sample includes some 500,000 distinct CDR3 sequences, with over 35% observed a single time. Of the sample, 40% to 60% falls within the top ten clones.

This sequence originates from a human donor in good health (CMV status not recorded). Some clones in this sample may be carry-over from other donors' samples. The chain was built from TRBV5-1 and TRBJ2-5; a weak D assignment points to TRBD2 (5 bases agree). Specimen: cultured PBMCs, collected from culture after CMV antigen stimulation. The DNA sequence is as follows: TGCGCCAGCAGCTTGGGGGAGAGGACCTTGGAGACCCAGTACTTC. This gives the protein CASSLGERTLETQYF.